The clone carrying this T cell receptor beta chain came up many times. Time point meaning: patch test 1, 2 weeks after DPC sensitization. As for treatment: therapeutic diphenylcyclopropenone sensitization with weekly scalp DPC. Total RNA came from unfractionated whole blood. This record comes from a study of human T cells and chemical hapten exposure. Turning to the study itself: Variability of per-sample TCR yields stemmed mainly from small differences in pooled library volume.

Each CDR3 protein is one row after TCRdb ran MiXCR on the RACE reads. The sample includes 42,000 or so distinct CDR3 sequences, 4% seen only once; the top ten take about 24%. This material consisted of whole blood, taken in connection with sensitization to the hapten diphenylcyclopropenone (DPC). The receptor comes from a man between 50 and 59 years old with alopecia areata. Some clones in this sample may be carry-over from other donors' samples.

The CDR3 nucleotides read TGTGCCAGCAGCTTTTCCGCCTCACTCACAGGGGGTGAGCAGTTCTTC. Translated: CASSFSASLTGGEQFF. The chain combines TRBV11-2 with TRBJ2-1; the match to TRBD1 covers 8 bases. Germline V lookup: CDR1 SGHAT, CDR2 FQNNGV. After removal of 3 bases from V and 9 bases from J, the junction contained 13 bases not matched to a gene. This CDR3 comprises 16 residues.